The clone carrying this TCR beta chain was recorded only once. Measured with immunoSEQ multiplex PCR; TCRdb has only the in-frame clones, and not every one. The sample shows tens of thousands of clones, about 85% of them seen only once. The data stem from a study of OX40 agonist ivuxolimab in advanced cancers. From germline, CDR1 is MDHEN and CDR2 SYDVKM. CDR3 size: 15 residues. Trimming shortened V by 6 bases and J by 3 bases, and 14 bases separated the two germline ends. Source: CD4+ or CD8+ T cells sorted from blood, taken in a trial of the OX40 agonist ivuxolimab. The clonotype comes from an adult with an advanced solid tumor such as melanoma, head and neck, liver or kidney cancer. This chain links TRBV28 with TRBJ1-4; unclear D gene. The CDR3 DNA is TGTGCCAGCAGGATCCGGGGAGGTGCTAATGAAAAACTGTTTTTT. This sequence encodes CASRIRGGANEKLFF.